The 8 T cell receptor beta chains below come from one sample, sequenced in a study of a mutant IDH1 vaccine in newly diagnosed glioma. Antigens for these TCRs are unknown. Sequenced by immunoSEQ multiplex PCR; TCRdb stores in-frame clones only, minus some. The sample carries roughly 30,000 clones, more than 80% recorded once. The time point here: week 5, during vaccination. Every vaccine dose comprised 300 ug of mutant IDH1 20-mer peptide plus topical imiquimod. Sample: PBMCs, taken from a glioma patient whose treatment included an IDH1 peptide vaccine. The receptors were sampled from a man aged 18-30 years with glioma.

CDR3 DNA: TGTGCCAGCAGAAGAGGACAGGGCACTAATCAGCCCCAGCATTTT. Its protein is CASRRGQGTNQPQHF. The genes are TRBV6-5 and TRBJ1-5, with 8 bases aligning to TRBD1. Trimming took 6 bases from V and 4 from J; bases not matched to a gene: 8. CDR1 is MNHEY, CDR2 SVGAGI, per germline. The CDR3 has 15 amino acids.

The gene calls are TRBV30 and TRBJ2-7, with a tentative D call TRBD1 (8 bases). The ends were cut back, 0 bases at V and 5 bases at J, with 17 bases in the middle. CDR1 is GTSNPN, CDR2 SVGIG, per germline (reference sequence). There are 15 residues in the CDR3. The DNA for the CDR3 is TGTGCCTGGAGTGTAGGCACAGGGGGGAGGGACGAGCAGTACTTC. It encodes CAWSVGTGGRDEQYF. Complete variable domain (other parts from reference TRBV30 and TRBJ2-7): SQTIHQWPATLVQPVGSPLSLECTVEGTSNPNLYWYRQAAGRGLQLLFYSVGIGQISSEVPQNLSASRPQDRQFILSSKKLLLSDSGFYLCAWSVGTGGRDEQYFGPGTRLTVT.

The V and J genes are TRBV5-4 and TRBJ1-1; unclear D gene. Germline assignment: CDR1 SGHNT and CDR2 YYREEE (reference sequence). The germline V and J ends were trimmed by 3 bases and 4 bases, with 10 bases remaining between them. CDR3 length: 13 amino acids. The CDR3 DNA follows: TGTGCCAGCAGCTCCCGCGGCTCCACTGAAGCTTTCTTT. Translation: CASSSRGSTEAFF.

This clone was recorded only once. The chain uses TRBV10-3 and TRBJ1-5, with D unclear. The germline CDR1 and CDR2 sequences are ENHRY and SYGVKD. Trimming removed 11 bases at V and 0 bases at J, with 11 bases between. The CDR3 runs to 13 residues. The CDR3 reads CASNRNSNQPQHF. CDR3 DNA sequence: TGTGCCTCCAACAGAAATAGCAATCAGCCCCAGCATTTT.

The V gene is TRBV5-1, the J gene TRBJ2-2; D remains unclear. Trimming took 2 bases from V and 1 from J, leaving 9 bases between them. The CDR3 contains 15 residues. Germline V lookup: CDR1 SGHRS, CDR2 YFSETQ. The CDR3: CASSFSGMNTGELFF. Here the CDR3 DNA reads TGCGCCAGCAGCTTCAGTGGGATGAACACCGGGGAGCTGTTTTTT.

The chain combines TRBV18 with TRBJ2-2; D is uncertain. From germline, CDR1 is KGHSH and CDR2 LQKENI. Between the trimmed V and J ends, which lost 2 bases and 0 bases, there was a span of 4 bases. The CDR3 runs 14 residues. The CDR3 bases are TGTGCCAGCTCACCAATGTCGAACACCGGGGAGCTGTTTTTT. Translating gives CASSPMSNTGELFF. Full variable domain (rest looked up from reference TRBV18 and TRBJ2-2): NAGVMQNPRHLVRRRGQEARLRCSPMKGHSHVYWYRQLPEEGLKFMVYLQKENIIDESGMPKERFSAEFPKEGPSILRIQQVVRGDSAAYFCASSPMSNTGELFFGEGSRLTVL.

V gene TRBV28 combines with J gene TRBJ2-5, with TRBD2 identical over 10 bases. CDR3 length: 14 residues. Trimming removed 6 bases from V and 1 base from J; junction bases left unmatched: 2. Germline V CDR1 and CDR2: MDHEN, SYDVKM. DNA for the CDR3: TGTGCCAGCAGCAGGACTAGCGGCCAAGAGACCCAGTACTTC. This gives the protein CASSRTSGQETQYF. Full variable domain (remainder filled in from reference TRBV28 and TRBJ2-5): DVKVTQSSRYLVKRTGEKVFLECVQDMDHENMFWYRQDPGLGLRLIYFSYDVKMKEKGDIPEGYSVSREKKERFSLILESASTNQTSMYLCASSRTSGQETQYFGPGTRLLVL.

This chain links TRBV29-1 with TRBJ2-5, with 7 bases lining up with TRBD2. The ends lost 3 bases at V and 2 bases at J; junction bases unmatched: 6. Per germline, CDR1 SQVTM and CDR2 ANQGSEA. The CDR3 covers 14 residues. The CDR3 spells CSVDGLAEQETQYF. The CDR3 DNA reads TGCAGCGTTGATGGTCTAGCGGAACAAGAGACCCAGTACTTC. Full variable domain (remainder filled in from reference TRBV29-1 and TRBJ2-5): SAVISQKPSRDICQRGTSLTIQCQVDSQVTMMFWYRQQPGQSLTLIATANQGSEATYESGFVIDKFPISRPNLTFSTLTVSNMSPEDSSIYLCSVDGLAEQETQYFGPGTRLLVL.